This is a list of T cell receptor beta chains from one sample in a study of Graves' ophthalmopathy and Graves' hyperthyroidism. One entry per CDR3 protein results from TCRdb running MiXCR on the multiplex PCR reads. The table has around 1,200,000 distinct CDR3 sequences, about 40% seen once. The sequencing input was peripheral blood or thyroid tissue (not recorded which). These receptors all stem from an adult man with Graves' hyperthyroidism. Both conserved end residues are part of each CDR3. The D gene is left open where the match is weak. Rows give clone size only sometimes, using once, few, many, or a class for an expanded clone.

v_gene: TRBV15; j_gene: TRBJ2-7; d_gene: .; abundance: .; CDR3nt: TGTGCTAGGGATCCGGGGATGAACTCCTACGAGCAGTACTTC; CDR3aa: CARDPGMNSYEQYF
v_gene: TRBV7-9; j_gene: TRBJ1-2; d_gene: .; abundance: many; CDR3nt: TGTGCCAGCAAGCGGGGGATCGATGGCTACACCTTC; CDR3aa: CASKRGIDGYTF
v_gene: TRBV7-9; j_gene: TRBJ1-1; d_gene: .; abundance: .; CDR3nt: TGTGCCAGCAGTGTATCTAGACACACTGAAGCTTTCTTT; CDR3aa: CASSVSRHTEAFF
v_gene: TRBV30; j_gene: TRBJ1-2; d_gene: .; abundance: .; CDR3nt: TGTGCCTGGAGTCTGGGGGCGCATGGCTACACCTTC; CDR3aa: CAWSLGAHGYTF
v_gene: TRBV7-2; j_gene: TRBJ1-1; d_gene: .; abundance: .; CDR3nt: TGTGCCAGCAGCTTAGGGACTCAATCCCATTTACAAGCTTTCTTT; CDR3aa: CASSLGTQSHLQAFF
v_gene: TRBV4-1; j_gene: TRBJ2-5; d_gene: .; abundance: many; CDR3nt: TGCGCCAGCAGCCGCCTCCGGGCCGAACAAGAGACCCAGTACTTC; CDR3aa: CASSRLRAEQETQYF
v_gene: TRBV20-1; j_gene: TRBJ1-5; d_gene: TRBD1; abundance: many; CDR3nt: TGCAGTGCTTACGGCTTGGGACAGGGAGTATCAGAGCCCCAGCATTTT; CDR3aa: CSAYGLGQGVSEPQHF
v_gene: TRBV10-3; j_gene: TRBJ1-1; d_gene: .; abundance: .; CDR3nt: TGTGCCGTCAGGTCGGACACTGAAGCTTTCTTT; CDR3aa: CAVRSDTEAFF
v_gene: TRBV29-1; j_gene: TRBJ2-3; d_gene: .; abundance: .; CDR3nt: TGCAGCGCTAGGACGGGCACAGATACGCAGTATTTT; CDR3aa: CSARTGTDTQYF
v_gene: TRBV9; j_gene: TRBJ1-1; d_gene: .; abundance: .; CDR3nt: TGTGCCAGCAGCGTAGGCCCAGGGGAGGGCACTGAAGCTTTCTTT; CDR3aa: CASSVGPGEGTEAFF
v_gene: TRBV29-1; j_gene: TRBJ1-2; d_gene: .; abundance: many; CDR3nt: TGCAGCGTTGAAGATCAAGGGGACTATGGCTACACCTTC; CDR3aa: CSVEDQGDYGYTF
v_gene: TRBV20-1; j_gene: TRBJ1-1; d_gene: TRBD1; abundance: few; CDR3nt: TGCAGTGCTAGAGGGCAGGGGGCGTACACTGAAGCTTTCTTT; CDR3aa: CSARGQGAYTEAFF
v_gene: TRBV18; j_gene: TRBJ2-2; d_gene: TRBD2; abundance: .; CDR3nt: TGTGCCAGCTCCTTCGGACTAGCGGCGAACACCGGGGAGCTGTTTTTT; CDR3aa: CASSFGLAANTGELFF
v_gene: TRBV20-1; j_gene: TRBJ1-3; d_gene: .; abundance: many; CDR3nt: TGCAGTGCTCTCTCTCTGGCTAGCTCTGGAAACACCATATATTTT; CDR3aa: CSALSLASSGNTIYF
v_gene: TRBV2; j_gene: TRBJ2-5; d_gene: .; abundance: many; CDR3nt: TGTGCCAGCAGGAGGTCCCAAGAGACCCAGTACTTC; CDR3aa: CASRRSQETQYF
v_gene: TRBV7-2; j_gene: TRBJ1-6; d_gene: .; abundance: .; CDR3nt: TGCGCCAGCAGCCTGATCGGTCGGGCGGTAGGATCACCCCTCCACTTT; CDR3aa: CASSLIGRAVGSPLHF
v_gene: TRBV9; j_gene: TRBJ2-7; d_gene: TRBD1; abundance: many; CDR3nt: TGTGCCAGCAGCCCGCGGACAGGGACCAACGAGCAGTACTTC; CDR3aa: CASSPRTGTNEQYF
v_gene: TRBV6-5; j_gene: TRBJ1-1; d_gene: .; abundance: .; CDR3nt: TGTGCCGCCGGGGACACCGTTTTGAACACTGAAGCTTTCTTT; CDR3aa: CAAGDTVLNTEAFF
v_gene: TRBV28; j_gene: TRBJ1-4; d_gene: .; abundance: few; CDR3nt: TGTGCCAGCAGTTTATTGGACGACTATGAAAAACTGTTTTTT; CDR3aa: CASSLLDDYEKLFF
v_gene: TRBV7-8; j_gene: TRBJ2-7; d_gene: TRBD1; abundance: once; CDR3nt: TGTGCCAGCACCACAGCCGGGACAGCCTACGAGCAGTACTTC; CDR3aa: CASTTAGTAYEQYF
v_gene: TRBV2; j_gene: TRBJ1-2; d_gene: .; abundance: many; CDR3nt: TGTGCCAGCAGTGACAGATTCTATGGCTACACCTTC; CDR3aa: CASSDRFYGYTF
v_gene: TRBV2; j_gene: TRBJ2-5; d_gene: TRBD1; abundance: many; CDR3nt: TGTGCCAGCAGGACCCCGACAGGGTTGCAAGAGACCCAGTACTTC; CDR3aa: CASRTPTGLQETQYF
v_gene: TRBV11-2; j_gene: TRBJ2-2; d_gene: .; abundance: few; CDR3nt: TGTGCCAGCAGCCCGCTGCCGACTCCCACCGGGGAGCTGTTTTTT; CDR3aa: CASSPLPTPTGELFF
v_gene: TRBV20-1; j_gene: TRBJ2-7; d_gene: .; abundance: many; CDR3nt: TGCAGTGCTAGCGGGACCACCTCCTACGAGCAGTACTTC; CDR3aa: CSASGTTSYEQYF
v_gene: TRBV4-1; j_gene: TRBJ1-4; d_gene: TRBD1; abundance: few; CDR3nt: TGCGCCAGCAGCCAATCGGACAGGGCCGGGGGTGAAAAACTGTTTTTT; CDR3aa: CASSQSDRAGGEKLFF
v_gene: TRBV19; j_gene: TRBJ1-1; d_gene: .; abundance: many; CDR3nt: TGTGCCAGTACCCCTTCAGTTCTTGGGAACACTGAAGCTTTCTTT; CDR3aa: CASTPSVLGNTEAFF
v_gene: TRBV7-2; j_gene: TRBJ2-5; d_gene: TRBD1; abundance: many; CDR3nt: TGTGCCAGCAGCTTATACAGGGGACCTGAAGAGACCCAGTACTTC; CDR3aa: CASSLYRGPEETQYF
v_gene: TRBV19; j_gene: TRBJ2-5; d_gene: .; abundance: few; CDR3nt: TGTGCCAGTAGTATTGATGTGTCAGAGACCCAGTACTTC; CDR3aa: CASSIDVSETQYF
v_gene: TRBV15; j_gene: TRBJ2-5; d_gene: .; abundance: .; CDR3nt: TGTGCCACCAGCAGTGTATTGGGCAGGGGAACGGAAGAGACCCAGTACTTC; CDR3aa: CATSSVLGRGTEETQYF
v_gene: TRBV29-1; j_gene: TRBJ2-7; d_gene: .; abundance: many; CDR3nt: TGCAGCGTTTTAACAGGTGTCTCCTACGAGCAGTACTTC; CDR3aa: CSVLTGVSYEQYF
v_gene: TRBV5-1; j_gene: TRBJ1-5; d_gene: .; abundance: once; CDR3nt: TGCGCCAGCAGCTTGGGACAGCCAGGCAATCAGCCCCAGCATTTT; CDR3aa: CASSLGQPGNQPQHF
v_gene: TRBV20-1; j_gene: TRBJ2-7; d_gene: TRBD1; abundance: many; CDR3nt: TGCAGTGCTAGTCCACAGGGGGCTCCATACGAGCAGTACTTC; CDR3aa: CSASPQGAPYEQYF
v_gene: TRBV20-1; j_gene: TRBJ1-2; d_gene: .; abundance: .; CDR3nt: TGCAGTGCTAGAGATTCGCAAAACTCGGGGGACTATGGCTACACCTTC; CDR3aa: CSARDSQNSGDYGYTF
v_gene: TRBV19; j_gene: TRBJ1-1; d_gene: .; abundance: once; CDR3nt: TGTGCCTGGCGCGGTAATTCGAACACTGAAGCTTTCTTT; CDR3aa: CAWRGNSNTEAFF
v_gene: TRBV25-1; j_gene: TRBJ2-7; d_gene: .; abundance: .; CDR3nt: TGTGCCAGCGTTGGGGGACAAGGAGGCTCCTACGAGCAGTACTTC; CDR3aa: CASVGGQGGSYEQYF
v_gene: TRBV10-3; j_gene: TRBJ1-2; d_gene: .; abundance: .; CDR3nt: TGTGCCATCAGTGAGTATGGGGTCCCGGATGGCTACACCTTC; CDR3aa: CAISEYGVPDGYTF
v_gene: TRBV19; j_gene: TRBJ1-2; d_gene: TRBD1; abundance: .; CDR3nt: TGTGCCTGGAGACAACCGGGACAGAGAGTCTATGGCTACACCTTC; CDR3aa: CAWRQPGQRVYGYTF
v_gene: TRBV7-9; j_gene: TRBJ2-5; d_gene: TRBD1; abundance: many; CDR3nt: TGTGCCAGCAGCTTCACCGGGACAGGAGAGACCCAGTACTTC; CDR3aa: CASSFTGTGETQYF
v_gene: TRBV20-1; j_gene: TRBJ2-7; d_gene: .; abundance: .; CDR3nt: TGCAGTGCTAGAAAAGGGGCCGCAGACTCCTACGAGCAGTACTTC; CDR3aa: CSARKGAADSYEQYF
v_gene: TRBV7-9; j_gene: TRBJ2-2; d_gene: .; abundance: .; CDR3nt: TGCGCCAGCAGCCAACTATCAGGGCAGGGGACCGGGGAGCTGTTTTTT; CDR3aa: CASSQLSGQGTGELFF
v_gene: TRBV19; j_gene: TRBJ2-2; d_gene: .; abundance: .; CDR3nt: TGTGCCAGTAAAAAAGGCTCGGAGGGCACCGGGGAGCTGTTTTTT; CDR3aa: CASKKGSEGTGELFF
v_gene: TRBV15; j_gene: TRBJ2-7; d_gene: TRBD1; abundance: .; CDR3nt: TGTGCCACCAGCAGAGACAGGTTCGGGACAGGCACCTACGAGCAGTACTTC; CDR3aa: CATSRDRFGTGTYEQYF
v_gene: TRBV5-5; j_gene: TRBJ1-5; d_gene: .; abundance: few; CDR3nt: TGTGCCAGCAGTTCTTACCCGGGCCGCCAAGACGCGCCCCAGCATTTT; CDR3aa: CASSSYPGRQDAPQHF
v_gene: TRBV5-5; j_gene: TRBJ1-2; d_gene: .; abundance: many; CDR3nt: TGTGCCAGCAGCTTGGGGGACGGCAGAGGCACCTTC; CDR3aa: CASSLGDGRGTF
v_gene: TRBV19; j_gene: TRBJ2-7; d_gene: TRBD2; abundance: many; CDR3nt: TGTGCCAGTAGTACCGGGACTAGATCCGACGAGCAGTACTTC; CDR3aa: CASSTGTRSDEQYF
v_gene: TRBV25-1; j_gene: TRBJ1-6; d_gene: .; abundance: .; CDR3nt: TGTGCCAGCGAAGGACCTTATAATTCACCCCTCCACTTT; CDR3aa: CASEGPYNSPLHF
v_gene: TRBV6-5; j_gene: TRBJ2-5; d_gene: .; abundance: many; CDR3nt: TGTGCCAGCTTCACGGAAGAGACCCAGTACTTC; CDR3aa: CASFTEETQYF
v_gene: TRBV10-3; j_gene: TRBJ1-2; d_gene: TRBD1; abundance: .; CDR3nt: TGTGCCAGCAGTCCTTCGTCTGGACAGGGAGGCTACACCTTC; CDR3aa: CASSPSSGQGGYTF
v_gene: TRBV4-3; j_gene: TRBJ2-2; d_gene: .; abundance: many; CDR3nt: TGCGCCAGCAGCCAAGTTCTGAACACCGGGGAGCTGTTTTTT; CDR3aa: CASSQVLNTGELFF
v_gene: TRBV9; j_gene: TRBJ1-6; d_gene: .; abundance: many; CDR3nt: TGTGCCAGCAGCGTAGGAGCGCAGGGGAATTCACCCCTCCACTTT; CDR3aa: CASSVGAQGNSPLHF
v_gene: TRBV9; j_gene: TRBJ2-7; d_gene: .; abundance: many; CDR3nt: TGTGCCAGCAGCGTAGCTAGGGGCGAGCAGTACTTC; CDR3aa: CASSVARGEQYF
v_gene: TRBV28; j_gene: TRBJ1-5; d_gene: TRBD1; abundance: .; CDR3nt: TGTGCCAGCAGTTTAAGTGGGACAGGGAGGTGGCCCCAGCATTTT; CDR3aa: CASSLSGTGRWPQHF
v_gene: TRBV11-1; j_gene: TRBJ2-7; d_gene: .; abundance: few; CDR3nt: TGTGCCAGCAGGGTGGGGCAGGGCCCCTACGAGCAGTACTTC; CDR3aa: CASRVGQGPYEQYF
v_gene: TRBV6-5; j_gene: TRBJ1-2; d_gene: TRBD1; abundance: .; CDR3nt: TGTGCCAGCACCGCAGGGGGTGGCTACACCTTC; CDR3aa: CASTAGGGYTF